Listed below are T cell receptor beta chains from one sample, sequenced in a study of neurological immune-mediated disorders. One entry per CDR3 protein results from TCRdb running MiXCR on the 5' RACE reads. The sample carries roughly 74,000 distinct CDR3 sequences, 5.2% recorded once. Material for sequencing was PBMCs. These receptors came from a man between 18 and 35 years old with multiple sclerosis. The CDR3 runs from the conserved cysteine through the conserved F or W. A D gene is named only where the DNA matches it firmly. Not every row has a clone size; where given, it reads once, few, many or a size class.

abundance	v_gene	j_gene	d_gene	CDR3aa	CDR3nt
many	TRBV20-1	TRBJ2-1	.	CSARLRGLDYNEQFF	TGCAGTGCTAGGCTCCGGGGGCTAGACTACAATGAGCAGTTCTTC
many	TRBV20-1	TRBJ1-2	.	CSARDGGYDYGYTF	TGCAGTGCTCGGGACGGGGGGTATGACTATGGCTACACCTTC
many	TRBV5-4	TRBJ2-1	.	CASSLATLLWGGNEQFF	TGTGCCAGCAGCTTGGCCACCCTACTCTGGGGCGGAAATGAGCAGTTCTTC
many	TRBV5-6	TRBJ1-3	.	CASSLGGFSGNTIYF	TGTGCCAGCAGCTTGGGCGGCTTCTCTGGAAACACCATATATTTT
many	TRBV5-6	TRBJ1-5	TRBD1	CASSPGQASNQPQHF	TGTGCCAGCAGCCCTGGACAGGCTAGCAATCAGCCCCAGCATTTT
many	TRBV5-1	TRBJ2-1	TRBD1	CASSLAGTGVVYNEQFF	TGCGCCAGCAGCTTGGCCGGGACAGGGGTTGTCTACAATGAGCAGTTCTTC
many	TRBV24-1	TRBJ2-1	TRBD2	CATSGASGSPPHNEQFF	TGTGCCACCAGTGGGGCTAGCGGGAGTCCTCCCCACAATGAGCAGTTCTTC
many	TRBV10-3	TRBJ2-5	.	CAIGGGEETQYF	TGTGCCATCGGAGGCGGAGAAGAGACCCAGTACTTC
many	TRBV5-1	TRBJ1-3	.	CASSPGAVAGNTIYF	TGCGCCAGCAGCCCGGGGGCAGTGGCTGGAAACACCATATATTTT
.	TRBV4-2	TRBJ1-1	TRBD1	CASGHRGERTEAFF	TGTGCCAGCGGACACAGGGGAGAGAGGACTGAAGCTTTCTTT
many	TRBV11-2	TRBJ2-4	TRBD1	CASSSPGQGDIQYF	TGTGCCAGCAGCTCGCCGGGACAGGGAGACATTCAGTACTTC
many	TRBV21-1	TRBJ1-2	.	CASSKAREVTNYGYTF	TGTGCCAGCAGCAAAGCGCGGGAGGTGACTAACTATGGCTACACCTTC
many	TRBV10-2	TRBJ2-7	.	CASSGSPYETIYEQYF	TGCGCCAGCAGTGGCAGCCCCTACGAGACGATCTACGAGCAGTACTTC
many	TRBV6-6	TRBJ2-1	.	CASSSTSGHEQFF	TGTGCCAGCAGTTCCACCAGCGGCCATGAGCAGTTCTTC
many	TRBV5-1	TRBJ2-7	.	CASTPGDSSYEQYF	TGCGCCAGCACCCCGGGGGACTCCTCCTACGAGCAGTACTTC